This T cell receptor beta chain came from a study of vaccination and CD4 T cells after COVID-19 (dated by TCRdb to between 2021 and 2022). For the study in its entirety: Convalescent patients had a positive SARS-CoV-2 result on nasal swab PCR, and of these patients, fewer than ten had mild disease and one had severe disease. Six males and four females were included in the convalescent cohort, with two Hispanic individuals, seven Caucasians, two Asians and one multiracial person represented. Two doses of either the Pfizer-BioNTech BNT162b2 vaccine (n=8) or the Moderna mRNA-1273 vaccine (n=2) were administered to participants. Post-COVID blood samples were collected from convalescent patients a median of approximately 100 days after diagnosis, with a range of roughly 30 to 161 days. Post-vaccine blood samples were obtained a median of approximately 74 days after the second vaccine dose, with a range of about 12 to 241 days. Overlapping spike peptide pools from SARS-CoV-2 and from the common cold coronaviruses HCoV-NL63, HCoV-OC43 and HCoV-229E were used as culture stimuli. Control cultures received a CEFX viral epitope pool as the positive control, an HIV-1 Nef peptide pool as the negative control, or no peptide. The spike-specific CD4+ TCR repertoire was compared before and after mRNA vaccination in approximately 9 COVID-19 convalescent patients and a few infection-naive healthy vaccine recipients.

Results the study describes overall, beyond this receptor: Of the vaccine-specific clones found in convalescent patients, nearly all (304 of 307) were mono-reactive for SARS-CoV-2 spike instead of being cross-reactive with common cold coronaviruses. Only a relatively small number of convalescent patients were included in the study, and early timepoints following natural infection were not analyzed. Among the post-vaccine SARS-CoV-2-reactive clones in convalescent patients, a median around 85% showed up only after vaccination, which suggests vaccine-specific priming. An increase in the median number of SARS-CoV-2-reactive clonotypes from around 20 after infection to roughly 39 after vaccination was observed, but the change was not found to be significant.

Interpreted using the paper, the treatment or condition label stands for: roughly 10-day PBMC culture with coronavirus spike peptide pools or control peptides (ViraFEST assay). The ViraFEST assay was used in the study, in which antigen-specific T cells were expanded with peptide pools and expanded clonotypes were subsequently identified by TCR sequencing. Positive SARS-CoV-2 PCR tests in the convalescent patients dated from March to December 2020, before Alpha, Beta and Delta variants emerged in the United States. PBMCs were cultured at two million per well in IMDM supplemented with approximately 5.3% human AB serum and around 10 IU/ml IL-2, with roughly 9.5 ug/ml peptide pools added. On days 3 and 7, half of the culture medium was replaced with fresh IL-2-containing medium. After 9 to 11 days of culture, CD4+ T cells were isolated by negative selection with the EasySep CD4+ T cell isolation kit. Ficoll-Paque Plus gradient centrifugation was used to isolate PBMCs from whole blood, and the isolated PBMCs were then either used fresh or cryopreserved at -140C. Triplicate wells were generally used for each culture condition.

The library relied on PCR. DNA from cultured CD4+ T cells underwent TCR sequencing with the Oncomine TCR Beta short-read assay at the Johns Hopkins FTIC core. Genomic DNA was extracted from the cultured CD4+ T cells with the QIAamp micro DNA kit. The Oncomine TCR Beta libraries from cultured CD4+ T cells were pooled using unique dual indexes and then sequenced on an Illumina iSeq 100. As for the original processing: Non-productive sequences were removed, and CDR3s that did not start with C, did not end with F or W, or were shorter than 7 amino acids were discarded. The MANAFEST web application was used to identify antigen-specific clonotypes by comparing peptide-stimulated wells against reference wells and other culture wells. Positive clones required FDR below 0.05, an odds ratio above 5, and productive frequency above 0.1% in at least two of three replicate wells. A clonotype was classed as cross-reactive if the clonotype showed significant expansion both in SARS-CoV-2 spike wells and in at least one common cold coronavirus spike condition. CDR3 homology was assessed with Levenshtein distances (stringdist) and unrooted phylogenetic trees (ape) in R version 3.6.1. In-frame beta chains were kept once TCRdb had trimmed the public reads at Q25 with fastp and called clones with MiXCR. Rows matching on CDR3 protein sequence are summarized as one entry with the most common DNA and genes. V and J calls and clone size were set by TCRdb, not the authors. The sample includes about 7,400 distinct CDR3 sequences, with more than 60% observed a single time. 16% of the sample comes from the top ten.

This clonotype was recorded only once. Its antigen is still unknown. Per-base quality was not reported, and no clone a single base away is much larger than it. A single read counts as weak evidence. In the germline V gene, CDR1 corresponds to MNHNS and CDR2 to SASEGT. Including the terminal cysteine and phenylalanine, the CDR3 comprises 15 residues. Just CDR3 DNA is preserved here, 45 bases in frame from base 1. V drops 5 bases and J drops 4 bases, leaving 18 bases in between. The TCR was taken from a human donor who had recovered from COVID-19. The sequencing input was CD4+ T cells from blood, cultured in vitro. In this chain, TRBV6-1 is recombined with TRBJ2-7, and possibly TRBD2, on 5 matching bases. Read as DNA, the sequence is TGTGCCAGCAGTACCACATCTAGCACACCTTACGAGCAGTACTTC. It is translated as CASSTTSSTPYEQYF.